One sample yielded the 31 T cell receptor beta chains listed below, sequenced in a study of cytomegalovirus exposure and HLA in healthy donors. PCR involved 60 Vbeta and 13 Jbeta primers. Libraries were prepared by immunoSEQ multiplex PCR; TCRdb keeps only in-frame clonotypes and omits some of them. Among 140,000 to 150,000 clones listed, around a tenth were seen once. Sequenced input: PBMCs. The receptors come from a man in his fifties or sixties in good health and CMV-seronegative.

The chain recombines TRBV2 with TRBJ1-5; D uncertain. CDR3 length: 14 residues. Trimming pared 2 bases from V and 3 bases from J, leaving 8 bases between. The germline V gene has CDR1 SNHLY and CDR2 FYNNEI. CDR3 sequence: CASSEPLYNQPQHF. CDR3 DNA sequence: TGTGCCAGCAGTGAACCCCTATACAATCAGCCCCAGCATTTT.

About this clone itself: One end of the junction does not line up with germline, which may come from a read error. The sample carries other DNA sequences with the same CDR3. V usage is TRBV5-1 and J usage is TRBJ1-1; possible D gene TRBD1, 6 bases. The CDR3 totals 13 residues. Germline CDR1 and CDR2: SGHRS and YFSETQ. DNA for the CDR3: TGCGCCAGCAGCTTGGGGACAGACACCGAAGCTTTCTTT. Encoded protein: CASSLGTDTEAFF.

This clone was detected many times. The CDR3 DNA is TGTGCCAGCAGCTCCCGGACTAGCGGGAGCAATGAGCAGTTCTTC. It codes for CASSSRTSGSNEQFF. This chain connects TRBV7-9 to TRBJ2-1; TRBD2 agrees at 13 bases. V shed 4 bases and J 6 bases; nucleotides not matched to a gene: 3. The CDR3 loop spans 15 amino acids. Germline lookup yields CDR1 SEHNR and CDR2 FQNEAQ (reference sequence). The full variable domain, with the rest looked up from reference TRBV7-9 and TRBJ2-1, is DTGVSQNPRHKITKRGQNVTFRCDPISEHNRLYWYRQTLGQGPEFLTYFQNEAQLEKSRLLSDRFSAERPKGSFSTLEIQRTEQGDSAMYLCASSSRTSGSNEQFFGPGTRLTVL.

This clone was recorded a few times. The chain carries TRBV30 and TRBJ1-2; 10 bases agree with TRBD1. This CDR3 is 14 amino acids long. Germline CDR1 and CDR2: GTSNPN and SVGIG (reference sequence). Trimming cost V 3 bases and J 4 bases; bases outside gene matches: 5. Here the CDR3 reads CAWRPDRGVYGYTF. The CDR3 DNA is TGTGCCTGGAGGCCGGACAGGGGGGTCTATGGCTACACCTTC.

The chain is built from TRBV5-4 and TRBJ1-2; 8 bases agree with TRBD1. With V trimmed by 0 bases and J by 8 bases, 6 bases remained unmatched. This CDR3 contains 14 residues. Germline lookup yields CDR1 SGHNT and CDR2 YYREEE (reference sequence). The DNA for the CDR3 is TGTGCCAGCAGCTTGGATCAGGGGGCAGGAGGCTACACCTTC. It yields the protein CASSLDQGAGGYTF. Drawing the rest from reference TRBV5-4 and TRBJ1-2, the complete variable domain is ETGVTQSPTHLIKTRGQQVTLRCSSQSGHNTVSWYQQALGQGPQFIFQYYREEENGRGNFPPRFSGLQFPNYSSELNVNALELDDSALYLCASSLDQGAGGYTFGSGTRLTVV.

The chain joins TRBV11-2 to TRBJ1-4; no reliable D call. The CDR3 extends over 15 amino acids. In germline, CDR1 is SGHAT, CDR2 FQNNGV. Trimming removed 4 bases at V and 5 bases at J, with 14 bases between. The CDR3: CASSSRTTVNEKLFF. In DNA form, the CDR3 reads TGTGCCAGCAGCTCCCGGACTACCGTGAATGAAAAACTGTTTTTT.

CDR3 region: CASLHQETQYF. The CDR3 coding sequence is TGTGCCAGCCTTCACCAAGAGACCCAGTACTTC. The chain carries TRBV6-5 and TRBJ2-5; D remains ambiguous. The germline gives CDR1 MNHEY, CDR2 SVGAGI. This CDR3 contains 11 residues. V was shortened by 8 bases and J by 0 bases, with 4 bases between the two germline ends.

This clone was observed a few times. This chain joins TRBV6-6 and TRBJ2-5, with D perhaps matching TRBD1 (5 bases). Trimming stripped 4 bases from V and 1 base from J, with 10 bases between. The germline V gene has CDR1 MNHNY and CDR2 SVGAGI (reference sequence). CDR3 length: 14 amino acids. CDR3 in DNA: TGTGCCAGCAGTTTCCGGACACTCCAAGAGACCCAGTACTTC. Translated: CASSFRTLQETQYF.

The V call is TRBV6-6, the J call TRBJ1-5, with D perhaps matching TRBD1 (6 bases). Trimming stripped 2 bases from V and 0 bases from J, with 11 bases between. The CDR3 is 16 residues long. Germline V gene lookup returns CDR1 MNHNY and CDR2 SVGAGI (reference sequence). CDR3 loop: CASSYRGQNSNQPQHF. The CDR3 region has the DNA TGTGCCAGCAGTTACCGGGGACAAAATAGCAATCAGCCCCAGCATTTT.

Remarks on this clone: Different DNA sequences within this sample yield the same CDR3. The V and J genes are TRBV6-1 and TRBJ1-2; the D gene is possibly TRBD1 (6 bases). Trimming took 0 bases from V and 4 from J, leaving 9 bases between them. The CDR3 has 14 residues. Per germline, CDR1 MNHNS and CDR2 SASEGT. The CDR3 DNA sequence: TGTGCCAGCAGTGAAGCGCCAGGGGTCTATGGCTACACCTTC. Translation gives CASSEAPGVYGYTF.

This clone has more than one count but fewer than ten. The chain couples TRBV19 to TRBJ1-4; D remains unclear. V was pared by 6 bases and J by 3 bases, with 14 bases between. Germline CDR1 reads LNHDA; CDR2 reads SQIVND (reference sequence). This CDR3 is built from 15 residues. CDR3 nucleotides: TGTGCCAGTAGCTCCGACGGGAGAGCTAATGAAAAACTGTTTTTT. It is translated as CASSSDGRANEKLFF.

This clone showed up just a few times. The genes are TRBV2 and TRBJ1-2, with D tentatively TRBD1 (5 bases). From germline, CDR1 is SNHLY and CDR2 FYNNEI. V was clipped by 8 bases and J by 4 bases, with 14 bases between them. The CDR3 totals 13 residues. In DNA form, the CDR3 reads TGTGCCAGCCCCGGCGGGGGTGGCTATGGCTACACCTTC. It is translated as CASPGGGGYGYTF.

This clone has only a few counts. CDR3 loop: CASSPLGQVSSYEQYF. CDR3 DNA sequence: TGTGCCAGCAGTCCCCTGGGACAGGTGAGCTCCTACGAGCAGTACTTC. The chain couples TRBV28 to TRBJ2-7; 8 bases match TRBD1. CDR1 and CDR2 from the germline V gene are MDHEN and SYDVKM. The CDR3 has 16 amino acids. The V and J ends lost 5 bases and 0 bases, in that order; junction bases with no gene match: 9.

This clone was observed a handful of times. The J gene is TRBJ1-2, the V gene TRBV6-1; D uncertain. This CDR3 is 13 amino acids long. Trimming left V 6 bases short and J 4 bases short, with 12 bases between. CDR1 MNHNS and CDR2 SASEGT come from the germline V gene. The CDR3 here is CASRLGGSYGYTF. CDR3 DNA sequence: TGTGCCAGCAGACTCGGAGGGAGCTATGGCTACACCTTC.

This clone was seen a handful of times. The rearrangement links TRBV4-1 to TRBJ2-3, with 11 bases matching TRBD1. Germline V lookup: CDR1 MGHRA, CDR2 YSYEKL. This CDR3 spans 18 amino acids. V shed 0 bases, J shed 5 bases, and the junction held 10 bases outside the gene matches. The CDR3 protein is CASSQDSTGQGAVDTQYF. CDR3 nucleotide sequence: TGCGCCAGCAGCCAAGATAGTACAGGACAGGGGGCCGTAGATACGCAGTATTTT.

The chain uses TRBV27 and TRBJ2-7, with 12 bases aligning to TRBD2. CDR1 and CDR2 (germline): MNHEY, SMNVEV (reference sequence). Germline trimming cut 4 bases from V and 7 bases from J; bases unmatched to any gene: 8. The CDR3 is made up of 15 amino acids. The CDR3 sequence is CASSSRTSGAGEQYF. CDR3 bases: TGTGCCAGCAGTTCTCGGACTAGCGGGGCGGGGGAGCAGTACTTC.

This clone was observed a handful of times. The rearrangement joins TRBV6-5 to TRBJ1-3; D is uncertain. Between the trimmed V and J ends, which lost 0 bases and 1 base, there was a span of 7 bases. CDR1 is MNHEY, CDR2 SVGAGI, per germline. This CDR3 has 15 amino acids. This CDR3 is CASSYSTGSGNTIYF. The CDR3 DNA reads TGTGCCAGCAGTTACTCGACTGGATCTGGAAACACCATATATTTT.

This clone was seen only a few times. The chain links TRBV11-3 to TRBJ2-4; unclear D gene. This CDR3 spans 13 amino acids. V shed 7 bases and J shed 1 base, with 8 bases lying between them. The germline gives CDR1 SGHNT, CDR2 YENEEA. CDR3 bases: TGTGCCAGCAACCCCCGGGCCAAAAACATTCAGTACTTC. Translated, it gives CASNPRAKNIQYF.

This clone was seen only a few times. This chain links TRBV11-2 with TRBJ1-1; D is possibly TRBD1 (6 bases). The CDR3 is 16 amino acids. The V gene's germline CDR1 is SGHAT and CDR2 FQNNGV. Trimming cost V 4 bases and J 0 bases, with 15 bases left between them. The CDR3 loop is CASSSGEQIMNTEAFF. The CDR3 nucleotides are TGTGCCAGCAGCTCAGGGGAACAGATCATGAACACTGAAGCTTTCTTT.

This clone has more than one count but fewer than ten. The CDR3 nucleotides are TGCGCCAGCAGCTTGGAGGGGCTAGGGTACGAGCAGTACTTC. It codes for CASSLEGLGYEQYF. V usage is TRBV5-1 and J usage is TRBJ2-7; maybe TRBD1 (5 bases). Germline assignment: CDR1 SGHRS and CDR2 YFSETQ. The CDR3 totals 14 residues. The V and J ends lost 0 bases and 4 bases respectively, with 11 bases between them.

CDR3 in amino acids: CASSEGQRGDTDTQYF. DNA of the CDR3: TGTGCCAGCAGTGAGGGTCAGCGGGGGGACACAGATACGCAGTATTTT. The chain uses TRBV2 and TRBJ2-3, with 9 nucleotides matching TRBD2. The CDR3 consists of 16 residues. Germline V gene sequence: CDR1 SNHLY, CDR2 FYNNEI. With 3 bases clipped from V and 2 bases from J, the junction kept 6 bases outside the gene matches. Combining the CDR3 with reference TRBV2 and TRBJ2-3 gives the whole variable domain EPEVTQTPSHQVTQMGQEVILRCVPISNHLYFYWYRQILGQKVEFLVSFYNNEISEKSEIFDDQFSVERPDGSNFTLKIRSTKLEDSAMYFCASSEGQRGDTDTQYFGPGTRLTVL.

This clone appeared a few times. This sequence joins TRBV9 and TRBJ1-2, with D possibly TRBD1 on 6 matching bases. Germline V gives CDR1 SGDLS, CDR2 YYNGEE. The CDR3 extends over 14 amino acids. The V end lost 3 bases, the J end lost 0 bases, and 9 bases lay between the germline ends. CDR3 in amino acids: CASSAGQSNYGYTF. CDR3 DNA sequence: TGTGCCAGCAGCGCGGGACAATCTAACTATGGCTACACCTTC.

J is TRBJ2-7 and V is TRBV27, with D tentatively TRBD2 (6 bases). CDR1 and CDR2 from the germline V gene are MNHEY and SMNVEV (reference sequence). V shed 6 bases and J shed 1 base, with 10 bases lying between them. The CDR3 is 13 residues long. CDR3 sequence: CASREGTSYEQYF. In nucleotides, the CDR3 is TGTGCCAGCAGGGAGGGGACGTCCTACGAGCAGTACTTC.

This clone turned up a few times. The gene calls are TRBV2 and TRBJ1-6; D gene uncertain. The CDR3 loop spans 15 amino acids. Germline CDR1 SNHLY, CDR2 FYNNEI. Trimming cost V 7 bases and J 4 bases, with 14 bases left between them. The CDR3 DNA reads TGTGCCAGCAAGCGCAGTGTTGATTATAATTCACCCCTCCACTTT. Translation gives CASKRSVDYNSPLHF.

The CDR3 protein is CASKGQGYNEQFF. DNA of the CDR3: TGTGCCAGCAAGGGACAGGGTTACAATGAGCAGTTCTTC. This sequence joins TRBV28 and TRBJ2-1; 9 nucleotides line up with TRBD1. This CDR3 contains 13 residues. CDR1 is MDHEN, CDR2 SYDVKM, per germline. Trimming cost V 7 bases and J 4 bases; bases outside gene matches: 2. The complete variable domain, with remaining parts taken from reference TRBV28 and TRBJ2-1, reads DVKVTQSSRYLVKRTGEKVFLECVQDMDHENMFWYRQDPGLGLRLIYFSYDVKMKEKGDIPEGYSVSREKKERFSLILESASTNQTSMYLCASKGQGYNEQFFGPGTRLTVL.

This clone has just a few counts. This rearrangement joins TRBV5-5 to TRBJ2-7, with TRBD1 matching 7 bases. This CDR3 region has 14 residues. V was clipped by 4 bases and J by 3 bases; unmatched bases: 7. CDR1 and CDR2 (germline): SGHKS, YYEKEE (reference sequence). In nucleotides, the CDR3 is TGTGCCAGCAGCAGAGGACAGGATAGCTACGAGCAGTACTTC. This translates into CASSRGQDSYEQYF. The full variable domain, completed using reference TRBV5-5 and TRBJ2-7, is DAGVTQSPTHLIKTRGQQVTLRCSPISGHKSVSWYQQVLGQGPQFIFQYYEKEERGRGNFPDRFSARQFPNYSSELNVNALLLGDSALYLCASSRGQDSYEQYFGPGTRLTVT.

This clone came up a few times. V is TRBV19 and J is TRBJ1-4; TRBD1 aligns across 8 bases. V gave up 4 bases and J gave up 7 bases; unmatched junction bases: 5. The CDR3 is 14 residues long. Germline CDR1 reads LNHDA; CDR2 reads SQIVND (reference sequence). The CDR3 reads CASSTQGATEKLFF. The CDR3 nucleotides read TGTGCCAGTAGTACCCAGGGGGCTACTGAAAAACTGTTTTTT.

This clone has a handful of counts. The chain employs TRBV19 and TRBJ1-5, with TRBD1 identical over 9 bases. CDR1 is LNHDA, CDR2 SQIVND, per germline (reference sequence). The CDR3 has 16 amino acids. The J segment lost 4 bases and the V segment lost 3 bases, leaving 7 bases of the junction unmatched. CDR3 DNA sequence: TGTGCCAGTAGTATTACGGGACAGGGAGTGAATCAGCCCCAGCATTTT. Protein product: CASSITGQGVNQPQHF.

The chain employs TRBV9 and TRBJ2-3; 10 nucleotides align to TRBD2. CDR1 is SGDLS, CDR2 YYNGEE, per germline. After removal of 6 bases from V and 0 bases from J, the junction contained 16 bases not matched to a gene. This CDR3 comprises 19 residues. CDR3 sequence: CASTPGRLAGAGSTDTQYF. CDR3 nucleotides: TGTGCCAGCACCCCGGGCCGGCTAGCGGGGGCGGGTAGCACAGATACGCAGTATTTT.

The table lists this clone with a few counts. V and J are TRBV5-4 and TRBJ2-6; D ambiguous. Germline-derived CDR1 and CDR2 are SGHNT and YYREEE (reference sequence). This CDR3 has 14 residues. Trimming pared 4 bases from V and 0 bases from J, leaving 5 bases between. DNA for the CDR3: TGTGCCAGCAGCCCAGACTCTGGGGCCAACGTCCTGACTTTC. Translated, it gives CASSPDSGANVLTF.

The V and J genes are TRBV19 and TRBJ2-5; 7 bases agree with TRBD1. With V trimmed by 4 bases and J by 4 bases, 9 bases remained unmatched. The CDR3 has 15 residues. In germline, CDR1 is LNHDA, CDR2 SQIVND (reference sequence). The CDR3 nucleotides are TGTGCCAGTAGTAGACGGGACAGTCGGTCAGAGACCCAGTACTTC. Its translation is CASSRRDSRSETQYF.